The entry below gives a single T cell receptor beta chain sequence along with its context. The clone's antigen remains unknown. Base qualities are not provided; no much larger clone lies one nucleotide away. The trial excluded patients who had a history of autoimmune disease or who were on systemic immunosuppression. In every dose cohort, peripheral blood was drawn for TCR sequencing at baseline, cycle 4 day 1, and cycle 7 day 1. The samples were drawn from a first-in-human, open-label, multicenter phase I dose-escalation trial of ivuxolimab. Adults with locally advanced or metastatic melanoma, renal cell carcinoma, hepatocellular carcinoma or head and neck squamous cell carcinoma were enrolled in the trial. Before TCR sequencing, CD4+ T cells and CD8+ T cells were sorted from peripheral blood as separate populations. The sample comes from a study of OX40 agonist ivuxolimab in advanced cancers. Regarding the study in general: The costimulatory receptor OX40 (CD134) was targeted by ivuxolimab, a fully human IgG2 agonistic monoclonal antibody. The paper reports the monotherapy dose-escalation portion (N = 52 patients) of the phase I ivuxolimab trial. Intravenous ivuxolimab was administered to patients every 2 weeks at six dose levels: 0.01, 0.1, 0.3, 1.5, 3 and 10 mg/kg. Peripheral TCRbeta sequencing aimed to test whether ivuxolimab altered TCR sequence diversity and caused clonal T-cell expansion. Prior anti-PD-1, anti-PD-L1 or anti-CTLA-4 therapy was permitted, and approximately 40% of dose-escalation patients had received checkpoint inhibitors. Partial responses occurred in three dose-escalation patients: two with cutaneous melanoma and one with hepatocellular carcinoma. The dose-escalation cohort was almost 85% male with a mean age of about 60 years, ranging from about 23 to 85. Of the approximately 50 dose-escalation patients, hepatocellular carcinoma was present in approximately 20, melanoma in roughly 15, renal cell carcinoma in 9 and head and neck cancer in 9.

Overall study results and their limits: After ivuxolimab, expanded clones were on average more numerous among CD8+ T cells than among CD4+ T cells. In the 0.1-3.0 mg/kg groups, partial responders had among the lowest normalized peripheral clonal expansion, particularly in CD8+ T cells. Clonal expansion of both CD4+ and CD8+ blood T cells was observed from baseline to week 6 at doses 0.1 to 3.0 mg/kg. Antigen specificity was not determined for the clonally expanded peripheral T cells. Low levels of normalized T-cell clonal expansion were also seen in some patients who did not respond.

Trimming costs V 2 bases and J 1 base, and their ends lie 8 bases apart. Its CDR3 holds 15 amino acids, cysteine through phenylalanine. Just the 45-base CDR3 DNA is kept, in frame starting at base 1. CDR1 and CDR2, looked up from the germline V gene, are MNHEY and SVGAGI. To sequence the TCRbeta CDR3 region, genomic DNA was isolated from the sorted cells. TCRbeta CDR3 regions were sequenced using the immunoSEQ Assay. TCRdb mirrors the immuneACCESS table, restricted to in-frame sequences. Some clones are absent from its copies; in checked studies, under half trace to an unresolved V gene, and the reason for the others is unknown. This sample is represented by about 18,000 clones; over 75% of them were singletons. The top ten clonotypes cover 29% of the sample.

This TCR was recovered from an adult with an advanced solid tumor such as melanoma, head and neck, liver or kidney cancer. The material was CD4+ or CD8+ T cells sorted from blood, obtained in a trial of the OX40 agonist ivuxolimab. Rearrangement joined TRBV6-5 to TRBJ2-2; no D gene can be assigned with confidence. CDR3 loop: CASSYRVGNTGELFF. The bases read TGTGCCAGCAGTTACAGGGTCGGGAACACCGGGGAGCTGTTTTTT.